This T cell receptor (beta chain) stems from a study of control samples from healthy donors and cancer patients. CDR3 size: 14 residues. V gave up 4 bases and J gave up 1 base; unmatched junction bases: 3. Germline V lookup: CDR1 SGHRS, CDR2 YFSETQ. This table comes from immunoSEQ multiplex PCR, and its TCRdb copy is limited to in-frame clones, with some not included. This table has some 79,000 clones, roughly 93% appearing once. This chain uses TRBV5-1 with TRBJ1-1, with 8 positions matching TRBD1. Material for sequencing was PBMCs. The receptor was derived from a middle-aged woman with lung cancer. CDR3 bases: TGCGCCAGCAGCAAGGGACAGGAGAACACTGAAGCTTTCTTT. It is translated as CASSKGQENTEAFF.